The 20 T cell receptor beta chains presented below share a single source sample, sequenced in a study of pediatric ulcerative colitis. Using immunoSEQ multiplex PCR, the repertoire was profiled, and TCRdb retains in-frame clones only, with some absent. The sample lists roughly 37,000 clones; around four fifths were seen once. Sequenced sample: blood. These receptors were taken from a girl aged 5-17 years with moderate ulcerative colitis.

A single count supports this clone. This sequence joins TRBV7-3 and TRBJ2-5; 7 nucleotides match TRBD2. CDR1 and CDR2 from the germline V gene are SGHTA and FQGTGA. The CDR3 is 14 amino acids. V shed 1 base, J shed 7 bases, and the junction held 6 bases outside the gene matches. This chain's CDR3 is CASSLRQGGGTQYF. CDR3 coding DNA: TGTGCCAGCAGCTTAAGGCAGGGCGGGGGGACCCAGTACTTC.

This clone has a single count. The chain employs TRBV6-1 and TRBJ2-7; the D gene is possibly TRBD2 (7 bases). This CDR3 has 16 residues. The germline gives CDR1 MNHNS, CDR2 SASEGT. Trimming left V 1 base short and J 1 base short, with 14 bases between. This CDR3 reads CASSEVLGGPSYEQYF. DNA for the CDR3: TGTGCCAGCAGTGAAGTGTTGGGGGGGCCGTCCTACGAGCAGTACTTC.

The V and J genes are TRBV28 and TRBJ1-4; D is possibly TRBD1 (5 bases). There are 14 residues in the CDR3. Germline V gives CDR1 MDHEN, CDR2 SYDVKM. V was clipped by 3 bases and J by 0 bases, with 5 bases between them. Here the CDR3 DNA reads TGTGCCAGCAGTTTCAGGGCAACTAATGAAAAACTGTTTTTT. This encodes CASSFRATNEKLFF.

The V and J genes are TRBV19 and TRBJ2-7, with D tentatively TRBD1 or TRBD2 (7 bases each). Trimming stripped 6 bases from V and 2 bases from J, with 14 bases between. The CDR3 contains 14 residues. Germline V lookup: CDR1 LNHDA, CDR2 SQIVND (reference sequence). CDR3 bases: TGTGCCAGTAGCAGGGGGAGGGCCGCCTACGAGCAGTACTTC. Translated, it gives CASSRGRAAYEQYF. The complete variable domain, with remaining parts taken from reference TRBV19 and TRBJ2-7, reads DGGITQSPKYLFRKEGQNVTLSCEQNLNHDAMYWYRQDPGQGLRLIYYSQIVNDFQKGDIAEGYSVSREKKESFPLTVTSAQKNPTAFYLCASSRGRAAYEQYFGPGTRLTVT.

CDR3 nucleotide sequence: TGTGCCAGTAGTATAGAGAGGACGGGGGATGGTCCCCAGCATTTT. Protein product: CASSIERTGDGPQHF. V is TRBV19 and J is TRBJ1-5, with a weak D call TRBD1 (5 bases). Trimming removed 0 bases at V and 10 bases at J, with 16 bases between. This CDR3 has 15 residues. The germline gives CDR1 LNHDA, CDR2 SQIVND (reference sequence).

The chain links TRBV11-2 to TRBJ2-2, with D possibly TRBD2 on 5 matching bases. V was pared by 3 bases and J by 2 bases, with 7 bases between. Germline-derived CDR1 and CDR2 are SGHAT and FQNNGV. This CDR3 is 14 amino acids long. CDR3 residues: CASSLLANTGELFF. In DNA form, the CDR3 reads TGTGCCAGCAGCTTGCTAGCCAACACCGGGGAGCTGTTTTTT.

The rearrangement uses TRBV11-2 and TRBJ2-3; weak D call: TRBD2 (6 bases). Germline assignment: CDR1 SGHAT and CDR2 FQNNGV. V was shortened by 8 bases and J by 0 bases, with 15 bases between the two germline ends. The length of the CDR3 is 15 residues. The CDR3 protein is CASCGGSGSTDTQYF. The CDR3 DNA sequence: TGTGCCAGCTGCGGCGGAAGCGGGAGCACAGATACGCAGTATTTT.

V usage is TRBV28 and J usage is TRBJ1-5, with 9 nucleotides matching TRBD1. Unmatched junction bases numbered 9, after V lost 2 bases and J lost 4 bases. The CDR3 sequence is 17 residues long. The V gene's germline CDR1 is MDHEN and CDR2 SYDVKM. CDR3 in amino acids: CASSLATGQGLNQPQHF. The DNA of the CDR3 is TGTGCCAGCAGTTTAGCCACGGGACAGGGACTAAATCAGCCCCAGCATTTT.

This clone occurred once. The CDR3 loop is CAWRGGQWYEQYF. CDR3 nucleotide sequence: TGTGCCTGGAGGGGCGGACAGTGGTACGAGCAGTACTTC. The rearrangement uses TRBV30 and TRBJ2-7; tentative D call: TRBD1 (6 bases). The CDR3 sequence is 13 residues long. Per the germline V gene, CDR1 is GTSNPN and CDR2 is SVGIG (reference sequence). Trimming left V 3 bases short and J 4 bases short, with 13 bases between.

A single count supports this clone. The chain links TRBV10-2 to TRBJ1-1; the D is unclear. The CDR3 consists of 16 residues. Trimming stripped 3 bases from V and 1 base from J, with 15 bases between. Germline-derived CDR1 and CDR2 are WSHSY and SAAADI. The CDR3 is CASSDSLGMRNTEAFF. The CDR3 region has the DNA TGCGCCAGCAGTGATTCCTTAGGTATGAGGAACACTGAAGCTTTCTTT.

This clone was counted once. The rearrangement links TRBV28 to TRBJ1-5, with 9 positions matching TRBD1. The CDR3 covers 15 residues. V dropped 5 bases and J dropped 5; count of bases not matched to a gene: 7. Germline CDR1 is MDHEN and CDR2 is SYDVKM. CDR3 in amino acids: CASSHRGRGDQPQHF. The CDR3 nucleotides are TGTGCCAGCAGTCACAGGGGGCGCGGAGATCAGCCCCAGCATTTT.

This clone was seen just once. J is TRBJ2-1 and V is TRBV27; maybe TRBD2 (6 bases). In germline, CDR1 is MNHEY, CDR2 SMNVEV (reference sequence). V lost 3 bases, J lost 7 bases, and 10 bases lay in between. The CDR3 contains 13 residues. The DNA for the CDR3 is TGTGCCAGCAGTTTCACTAGCAAGAATGAGCAGTTCTTC. Amino acids: CASSFTSKNEQFF.

The CDR3 nucleotides read TGTGCCAGCAGTGAGCCCAGACTAGCAACCGAGCAGTACTTC. Residues: CASSEPRLATEQYF. This chain connects TRBV6-1 to TRBJ2-7, with 7 bases lining up with TRBD2. This CDR3 comprises 14 residues. The germline V gene has CDR1 MNHNS and CDR2 SASEGT. V trimming: 3 bases; J trimming: 6 bases; junction bases outside the gene matches: 8.

This clone showed up just once. This chain uses TRBV13 with TRBJ2-7, with 9 bases that match TRBD1. The CDR3 consists of 15 residues. Looked up from germline, CDR1 is PRHDT and CDR2 is FYEKMQ (reference sequence). V shed 5 bases and J 3 bases; nucleotides not matched to a gene: 8. CDR3 nucleotides: TGTGCCAGCAGCCGAGGGACAGGGTCTATCTACGAGCAGTACTTC. Amino acid sequence: CASSRGTGSIYEQYF. The whole variable domain, filled in from reference TRBV13 and TRBJ2-7, reads AAGVIQSPRHLIKEKRETATLKCYPIPRHDTVYWYQQGPGQDPQFLISFYEKMQSDKGSIPDRFSAQQFSDYHSELNMSSLELGDSALYFCASSRGTGSIYEQYFGPGTRLTVT.

This clone was picked up one time. The chain links TRBV27 to TRBJ2-7, with 10 bases matching TRBD2. Per the germline V gene, CDR1 is MNHEY and CDR2 is SMNVEV (reference sequence). Trimming cost V 2 bases and J 3 bases; bases outside gene matches: 4. The CDR3 covers 15 residues. The CDR3 is CASSLIAGGHYEQYF. For the CDR3, the DNA is TGTGCCAGCAGTTTAATAGCGGGAGGACACTACGAGCAGTACTTC.

This chain connects TRBV6-7 to TRBJ1-1; D possibly corresponds to TRBD1 (6 bases). Being an ORF, TRBV6-7 has a function that is uncertain. V was cut by 4 bases and J by 4 bases, with 16 bases left in between. The CDR3 is 15 amino acids. DNA of the CDR3: TGTGCCAGCAGTTGCACAGGGTGGGTTGGCACTGAAGCTTTCTTT. This translates into CASSCTGWVGTEAFF.

The chain recombines TRBV7-2 with TRBJ2-1; 11 bases align to TRBD2. V lost 5 bases to trimming and J lost 7 bases; unmatched junction nucleotides: 7. The germline V gene encodes CDR1 SGHTA and CDR2 FQGNSA. This CDR3 comprises 15 residues. The CDR3 DNA reads as TGTGCCAGCAGCCCTCACCGGACTAGCGGGAATGAGCAGTTCTTC. This sequence encodes CASSPHRTSGNEQFF.

V and J are TRBV19 and TRBJ1-4; no firm D call. This CDR3 comprises 14 residues. Germline assignment: CDR1 LNHDA and CDR2 SQIVND (reference sequence). V lost 3 bases and J 6 bases, leaving 11 bases between the germline ends. CDR3 coding DNA: TGTGCCAGTAGTATTGGGGTCGCGGATGAAAAACTGTTTTTT. Protein product: CASSIGVADEKLFF. Full variable domain (remainder filled in from reference TRBV19 and TRBJ1-4): DGGITQSPKYLFRKEGQNVTLSCEQNLNHDAMYWYRQDPGQGLRLIYYSQIVNDFQKGDIAEGYSVSREKKESFPLTVTSAQKNPTAFYLCASSIGVADEKLFFGSGTQLSVL.

V gene TRBV28 combines with J gene TRBJ2-2; D ambiguous. Trimming pared 4 bases from V and 8 bases from J, leaving 8 bases between. The CDR3 is 12 residues long. Germline assignment: CDR1 MDHEN and CDR2 SYDVKM. DNA for the CDR3: TGTGCCAGCAGTTCCCTTCCGGGGGAGCTGTTTTTT. This gives the protein CASSSLPGELFF.

The count of this clone is one. The chain couples TRBV18 to TRBJ1-4; no firm D call. Germline CDR1 reads KGHSH; CDR2 reads LQKENI. The CDR3 consists of 14 residues. Trimming pared 2 bases from V and 8 bases from J, leaving 12 bases between. The CDR3 DNA follows: TGTGCCAGCTCACCAGGAGGACCTACCGAAAAACTGTTTTTT. This codes for CASSPGGPTEKLFF.